What follows is one T cell receptor (beta chain) and its context. Per the germline V gene, CDR1 is SGHDT and CDR2 is YYEEEE. V was clipped by 3 bases and J by 0 bases, with 3 bases between them. The CDR3 runs 13 residues. Every specimen provided about 0.95-11 million cryopreserved PBMC before DNA extraction took place. This sample was included in a study of long-term antiretroviral therapy in people with HIV. With survey level as its setting, the immunoSEQ assay was v3.0. Produced via immunoSEQ multiplex PCR; TCRdb's table is partial and in-frame only. The data show approximately 5,700 clones, around 80% seen once.

The clonotype was recovered from a man aged 35-49 years with HIV. The rearrangement links TRBV5-6 to TRBJ2-2; D unclear. Sequenced here: unsorted PBMCs, sampled 1.8 years before starting antiretroviral therapy. CDR3: CASSYTNTGELFF. DNA for the CDR3: TGTGCCAGCAGCTACACGAACACCGGGGAGCTGTTTTTT.